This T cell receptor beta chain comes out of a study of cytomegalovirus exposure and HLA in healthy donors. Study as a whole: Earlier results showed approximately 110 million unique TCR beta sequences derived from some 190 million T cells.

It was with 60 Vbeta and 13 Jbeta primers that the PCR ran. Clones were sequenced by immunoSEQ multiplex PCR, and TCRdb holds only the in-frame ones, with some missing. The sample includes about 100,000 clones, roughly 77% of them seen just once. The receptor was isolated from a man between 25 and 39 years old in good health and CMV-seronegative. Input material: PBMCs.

The CDR3 here is CASSRTGQNYEQYF. CDR3 DNA: TGTGCCAGCAGCCGCACGGGACAGAACTACGAGCAGTACTTC. The V call is TRBV7-2, the J call TRBJ2-7; 7 bases fit TRBD1. Germline loops: CDR1 SGHTA, CDR2 FQGNSA. The CDR3 consists of 14 residues. V lost 5 bases, J lost 3 bases, and 7 bases stayed unmatched.